This T cell receptor beta chain was identified in a study of blood T cell repertoires in COVID-19. Looking at the study overall: T cells, B-cell-depleted T cells, or PBMCs supplied cDNA or gDNA.

The V end lost 3 bases, the J end lost 0 bases, and 12 bases lay between the germline ends. The CDR3 contains 16 residues. Germline V gene data show CDR1 as SGHVS and CDR2 as FQNEAQ. The assay was immunoSEQ multiplex PCR, and TCRdb's table has in-frame clones only and misses some. The repertoire holds approximately 200,000 clones, with about 90% as singletons. What was sequenced was peripheral blood. The V call is TRBV7-8, the J call TRBJ1-5; weak D call: TRBD1 (5 bases). This sequence originates from a man between 18 and 35 years old with active or convalescent COVID-19. Written as DNA, the CDR3 is TGTGCCAGCAGCTTTCTGGACACACGTAGCAATCAGCCCCAGCATTTT. Protein: CASSFLDTRSNQPQHF.